This TCR beta chain was retrieved from a study of blood T cell repertoires in COVID-19. Germline assignment: CDR1 SGHDT and CDR2 YYEEEE. V was shortened by 7 bases and J by 0 bases, with 12 bases between the two germline ends. The CDR3 spans 14 residues. Produced via immunoSEQ multiplex PCR; TCRdb's table is partial and in-frame only. The sample holds 260,000 or so clones, approximately 80% seen once. This clonotype was sampled from a human donor in a cohort sampled during active COVID-19. The genes are TRBV5-6 and TRBJ2-3, with D possibly being TRBD1 (6 bases). The sample was peripheral blood. Here the CDR3 DNA reads TGTGCCAGCGCAGGGGCTACGAGCACAGATACGCAGTATTTT. This codes for CASAGATSTDTQYF.